The clone carrying this T cell receptor (beta chain) was picked up one time. Antigen specificity is unknown. The sample is drawn from a study of cytomegalovirus exposure and HLA in healthy donors. Whole-study findings and limits: An ancestry cluster, one associated with Asian ancestry, reportedly showed fewer N-insertions than the 666-donor mean in a later analysis. Serostatus for CMV was the only available immune exposure information. Cytomegalovirus status, reportedly, was diagnosed with high specificity and sensitivity by the classifier.

PCR amplification relied on 60 Vbeta primers (plus 13 Jbeta primers). Data came from immunoSEQ multiplex PCR; TCRdb stores just in-frame clones and leaves some out. The sample records about 200,000 clones, around 79% being singletons. The CDR3 is made up of 18 amino acids. CDR1 is MNHNS and CDR2 is SASEGT in the germline V gene. Trimming removed 0 bases from V and 8 bases from J; junction bases left unmatched: 11. Donors had nominal health at sampling but likely had unrecorded immune exposures. The sequence was obtained from a woman in her twenties or thirties in good health and CMV-seropositive. Material: PBMCs. The chain uses TRBV6-1 and TRBJ1-4; 11 bases agree with TRBD1. In DNA form, the CDR3 reads TGTGCCAGCAGTGAAGCGCCTCCGGGGGGGACAGGGGGGGAAAAACTGTTTTTT. Translation: CASSEAPPGGTGGEKLFF.